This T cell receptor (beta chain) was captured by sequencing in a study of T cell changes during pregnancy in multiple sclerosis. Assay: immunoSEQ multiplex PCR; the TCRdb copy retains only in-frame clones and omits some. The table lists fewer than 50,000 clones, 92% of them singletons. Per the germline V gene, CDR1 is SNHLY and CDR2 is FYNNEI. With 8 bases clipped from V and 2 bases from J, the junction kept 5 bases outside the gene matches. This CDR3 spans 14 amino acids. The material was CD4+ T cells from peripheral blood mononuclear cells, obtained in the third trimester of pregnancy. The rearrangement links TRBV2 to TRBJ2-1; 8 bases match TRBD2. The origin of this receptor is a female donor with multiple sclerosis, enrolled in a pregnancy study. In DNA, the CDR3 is TGTGCCAGCTTTCAGCGGGAGACCTACAATGAGCAGTTCTTC. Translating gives CASFQRETYNEQFF.